This passage covers 7 T cell receptor beta chains from one sample sequenced in a study of shared clonotypes between healthy human individuals. Sequencing used immunoSEQ multiplex PCR; TCRdb keeps in-frame clones, though not all of them. This table holds about 480,000 clones, more than 65% found once. What was sequenced was PBMCs. The receptor set was obtained from a middle-aged woman in good health. Some clones in this sample may be carry-over from other donors' samples.

A word on this clone: One junction end does not reproduce the germline sequence, and a read error may be involved. V is TRBV6-6 and J is TRBJ1-4; D is possibly TRBD1 (6 bases). Germline CDR1 MNHNY, CDR2 SVGAGI (reference sequence). CDR3 length equals 15 residues. The CDR3 region has the DNA TGTGCCGGCAGTTCCGTCGGACAGTCCGATGAAAAACTGTTTTTT. It translates to CAGSSVGQSDEKLFF.

This sequence joins TRBV7-6 and TRBJ2-3; 8 bases map to TRBD1. The CDR3 covers 16 residues. V shed 0 bases, J shed 1 base, and the junction held 3 bases outside the gene matches. Germline values: CDR1 SGHVS, CDR2 FNYEAQ. In nucleotides, the CDR3 is TGTGCCAGCAGCTTAGCGGGACAGGCTGGCACAGATACGCAGTATTTT. It translates to CASSLAGQAGTDTQYF.

V and J are TRBV6-1 and TRBJ2-7; 7 bases map to TRBD2. The V gene end was trimmed by 7 bases and the J gene end by 2 bases; junction bases not matched to a gene: 11. Germline-derived CDR1 and CDR2 are MNHNS and SASEGT. CDR3 length equals 15 residues. Here the CDR3 DNA reads TGTGCCAGCACCCCTGTAGACGGGGGGACCTACGAGCAGTACTTC. It yields the protein CASTPVDGGTYEQYF.

V is TRBV19 and J is TRBJ2-3; 7 nucleotides match TRBD2. The germline V gene has CDR1 LNHDA and CDR2 SQIVND (reference sequence). The CDR3 runs 15 residues. The V and J ends lost 3 bases and 3 bases, in that order; junction bases with no gene match: 6. The CDR3 loop is CASSISAGNTDTQYF. CDR3 nucleotides: TGTGCCAGTAGTATTTCAGCGGGGAATACAGATACGCAGTATTTT. Drawing the rest from reference TRBV19 and TRBJ2-3, the complete variable domain is DGGITQSPKYLFRKEGQNVTLSCEQNLNHDAMYWYRQDPGQGLRLIYYSQIVNDFQKGDIAEGYSVSREKKESFPLTVTSAQKNPTAFYLCASSISAGNTDTQYFGPGTRLTVL.

V is TRBV6-1 and J is TRBJ2-5; 14 bases are a match to TRBD2. Trimming at V came to 8 bases and at J to 5 bases, leaving 4 bases not matched to a gene. This CDR3 has 14 amino acids. Germline CDR1 and CDR2: MNHNS and SASEGT. CDR3 coding DNA: TGTGCCAGCTCCGGACTAGCGGGAGGCGAGACCCAGTACTTC. This sequence encodes CASSGLAGGETQYF.

The rearrangement uses TRBV5-1 and TRBJ1-3, with D possibly being TRBD1 (5 bases). Trimming stripped 0 bases from V and 3 bases from J, with 13 bases between. The CDR3 is made up of 16 amino acids. The germline V gene encodes CDR1 SGHRS and CDR2 YFSETQ. The CDR3 DNA reads as TGCGCCAGCAGCTTGGCAGGGCCCAACCGTGGAAACACCATATATTTT. Translation gives CASSLAGPNRGNTIYF. Full variable domain (rest looked up from reference TRBV5-1 and TRBJ1-3): KAGVTQTPRYLIKTRGQQVTLSCSPISGHRSVSWYQQTPGQGLQFLFEYFSETQRNKGNFPGRFSGRQFSNSRSEMNVSTLELGDSALYLCASSLAGPNRGNTIYFGEGSWLTVV.

The chain employs TRBV10-1 and TRBJ2-7; 7 bases line up with TRBD2. Germline lookup yields CDR1 WNHNN and CDR2 SYGVQD (reference sequence). Germline trimming cut 8 bases from V and 12 bases from J; bases unmatched to any gene: 1. The CDR3 totals 8 residues. DNA for the CDR3: TGCGCCAGCGGGGAGGGGTACTTC. This sequence encodes CASGEGYF.